This entry features one T cell receptor beta chain sequence. Its antigen has not been determined. Per-base qualities were not stored, and no clone one base away is much larger. Receptors were amplified or captured by 5' RACE. Sequenced on a NextSeq 500. In the TCR library protocol, unique molecular identifiers were attached to individual cDNA molecules to correct for PCR bias and sequencing error. TCR alpha and beta chains were both sequenced, and the abundances of alpha and beta sequences in each sample were closely correlated with each other. The published analysis was carried out like this. Decombinator V4 was used to annotate the V gene, J gene and CDR3 of the TCR sequences. TCRs were defined as expanded if a significant change between any two time points was detected under a Poisson model with p below 0.0001. TCR abundances were normalised to the total number of TCRs sequenced per sample and expressed as counts per million. TRAV1-2 paired with TRAJ12, TRAJ20 or TRAJ33 defined MAIT TCRs, while TRAV10 paired with TRAJ18 defined iNKT TCRs. VDJdb, accessed on 1 November 2021, was searched for TCRs annotated for CMV, EBV and SARS-CoV-2, and TCRs annotated for more than one antigen were excluded. TCRdb reworked the public reads: Q25 trimming with fastp, MiXCR clone assembly, productive beta chains retained. A single entry per CDR3 protein holds the most common genes and DNA from its merged rows. These V and J calls are TCRdb output, not the study's own analysis. The sample contains under 90,000 distinct CDR3 sequences, about 15% of them found a single time. 5% to 7% of the sample lies in the top ten.

This sample is drawn from a study of early T cells in non-severe SARS-CoV-2 infection (dated by TCRdb to the early 2020s). About the full investigation: Because TCR sequencing relied on bulk RNA taken from unsorted whole blood, pairing of alpha and beta chains was not possible.

Between the V and J ends, shortened by 7 bases and 1 base respectively, the junction contains 11 bases. CDR3 length: 13 amino acids, cysteine to phenylalanine. The read is trimmed to its CDR3 DNA, 39 bases read in frame from base 1. CDR1 and CDR2, per the germline V gene, are MNHNS and SASEGT. A case-control design nested within a healthcare worker cohort in London, UK, was used, with weekly nasopharyngeal swab PCR tests and blood sampling performed. Healthcare workers were enrolled in the week of the UK lockdown, from 23 to 31 March 2020, and were followed every week for up to about 16 weeks. Overall study results and their limits: VDJdb matching was skewed toward anti-spike CD8 responses, so virus-specific expansions were likely underestimated and private and CD4 specificities were missed.

This clonotype was sampled from an adult who was a healthcare worker with PCR-confirmed SARS-CoV-2 infection or an uninfected control (not recorded which). The chain uses TRBV6-1 and TRBJ2-7, with the D gene too uncertain to name. The sample taken for sequencing was whole blood. The sequence in DNA is TGTGCCAGCACCCAGGACGGTTCCTACGAGCAGTACTTC. The encoded protein is CASTQDGSYEQYF.